In this sample, the clone carrying this T cell receptor beta chain turned up once. This entry comes from a study of blood T cell repertoires in COVID-19. Study details: Samples representing acute and convalescent COVID-19 were sourced from the United States, Italy and Spain. The cDNA or gDNA used as material had been derived from T cells, B-cell-depleted T cells, or PBMCs.

The CDR3 has 15 residues. With 4 bases clipped from V and 7 bases from J, the junction kept 7 bases outside the gene matches. CDR1 SGDLS and CDR2 YYNGEE come from the germline V gene. In the original analysis: Scientists estimated how many nucleated cells there were by amplifying reference gene primers. Data came from immunoSEQ multiplex PCR; TCRdb stores just in-frame clones and leaves some out. V, J and clone size were drawn from that table, and D and trimming were deduced from the DNA. The sample has fewer than 200,000 clones, roughly 81% seen once. The sequence derives from a woman aged 80 or over with COVID-19, enrolled during active disease. Material: peripheral blood. The rearrangement joins TRBV9 to TRBJ2-1; 11 bases line up with TRBD1. CDR3 protein: CASSPRTGGLNEQFF. The CDR3 bases are TGTGCCAGCAGCCCACGGACAGGGGGCCTTAATGAGCAGTTCTTC. The full variable domain, in which reference TRBV9 and TRBJ2-1 provide the parts outside the CDR3, is DSGVTQTPKHLITATGQRVTLRCSPRSGDLSVYWYQQSLDQGLQFLIQYYNGEERAKGNILERFSAQQFPDLHSELNLSSLELGDSALYFCASSPRTGGLNEQFFGPGTRLTVL.